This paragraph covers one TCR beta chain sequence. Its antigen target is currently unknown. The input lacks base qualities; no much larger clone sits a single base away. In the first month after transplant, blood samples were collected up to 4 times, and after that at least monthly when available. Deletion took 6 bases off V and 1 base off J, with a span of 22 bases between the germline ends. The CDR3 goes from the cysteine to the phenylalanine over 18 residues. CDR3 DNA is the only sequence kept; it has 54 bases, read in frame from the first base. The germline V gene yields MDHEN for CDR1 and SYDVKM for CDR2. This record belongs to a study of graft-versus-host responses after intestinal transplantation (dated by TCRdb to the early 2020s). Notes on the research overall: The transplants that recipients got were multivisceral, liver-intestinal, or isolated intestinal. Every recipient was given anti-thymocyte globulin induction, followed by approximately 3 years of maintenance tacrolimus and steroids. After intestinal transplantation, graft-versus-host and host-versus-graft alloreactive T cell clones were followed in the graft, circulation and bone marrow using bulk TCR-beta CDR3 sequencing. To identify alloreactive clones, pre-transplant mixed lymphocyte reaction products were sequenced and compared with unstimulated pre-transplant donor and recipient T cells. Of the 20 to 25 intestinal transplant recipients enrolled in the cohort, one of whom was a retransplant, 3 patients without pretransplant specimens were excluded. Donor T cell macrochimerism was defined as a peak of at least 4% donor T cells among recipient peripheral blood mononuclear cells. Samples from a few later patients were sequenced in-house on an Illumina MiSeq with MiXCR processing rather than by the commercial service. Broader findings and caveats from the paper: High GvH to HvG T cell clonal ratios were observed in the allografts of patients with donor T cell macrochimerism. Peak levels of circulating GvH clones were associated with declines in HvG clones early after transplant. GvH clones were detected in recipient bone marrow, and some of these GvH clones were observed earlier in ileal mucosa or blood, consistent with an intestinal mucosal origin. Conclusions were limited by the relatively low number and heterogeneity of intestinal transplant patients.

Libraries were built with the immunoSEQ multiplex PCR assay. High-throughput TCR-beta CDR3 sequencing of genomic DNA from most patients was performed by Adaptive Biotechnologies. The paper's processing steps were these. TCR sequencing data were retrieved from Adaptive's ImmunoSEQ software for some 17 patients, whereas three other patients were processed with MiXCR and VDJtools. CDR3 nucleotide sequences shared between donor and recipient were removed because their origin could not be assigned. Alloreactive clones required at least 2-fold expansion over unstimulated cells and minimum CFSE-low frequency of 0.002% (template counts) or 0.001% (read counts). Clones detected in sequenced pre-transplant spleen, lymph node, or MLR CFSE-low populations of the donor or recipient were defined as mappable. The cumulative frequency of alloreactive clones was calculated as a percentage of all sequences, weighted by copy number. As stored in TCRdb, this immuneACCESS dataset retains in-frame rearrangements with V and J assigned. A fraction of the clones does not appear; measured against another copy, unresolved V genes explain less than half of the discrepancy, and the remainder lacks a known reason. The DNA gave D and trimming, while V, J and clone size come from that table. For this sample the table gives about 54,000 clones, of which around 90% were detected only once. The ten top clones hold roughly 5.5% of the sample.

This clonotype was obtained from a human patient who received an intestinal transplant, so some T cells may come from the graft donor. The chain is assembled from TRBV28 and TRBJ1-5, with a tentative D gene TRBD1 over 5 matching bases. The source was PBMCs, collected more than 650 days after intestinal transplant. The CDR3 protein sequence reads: CASSPSAFGRGSNQPQHF. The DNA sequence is TGTGCCAGCAGCCCTTCGGCGTTCGGAAGGGGCAGCAATCAGCCCCAGCATTTT.